The source of this T cell receptor (beta chain) is a study of cytomegalovirus exposure and HLA in healthy donors. Study outcomes and limitations: On later analysis, the bulk of CMV-associated TCR beta chains appeared to be HLA-restricted. Common viral pathogens seemed, in a later analysis, to connect with several of the most significant clusters. There were reportedly fewer N-insertions in an Asian-associated ancestry cluster than the roughly 670-donor mean, in a later analysis.

CDR3 length: 17 amino acids. CDR1 is LNHNV and CDR2 is YYDKDF in the germline V gene (reference sequence). V lost 1 base and J lost 3, with 18 bases in between. Note on this clone: Its antigen is unknown.

Researchers ran the PCR with 60 Vbeta and 13 Jbeta primers. Clones were read by immunoSEQ multiplex PCR, and TCRdb kept only the in-frame ones, dropping some. This table holds around 120,000 clones, approximately 84% found once. Sequencing was done on a sample of PBMCs. The chain links TRBV15 to TRBJ1-1; D might be TRBD1 (6 bases). The source is a boy aged 2-15 years in good health and CMV-seronegative. The CDR3 spells CATSRAGEGRLDTEAFF. DNA of the CDR3: TGTGCCACCAGCAGAGCAGGGGAGGGTAGGTTAGACACTGAAGCTTTCTTT.